Reported below is one T cell receptor (beta chain). Its antigen target is currently unknown. Base quality data are lacking; no much larger clone is found one base away. Relative to germline, V is 2 bases shorter and J is 5 bases shorter, with 9 bases between their ends. Looking up the germline V gene yields CDR1 MGHRA and CDR2 YSYEKL. There are 13 amino acids in the CDR3, from cysteine to phenylalanine inclusive. Solely the CDR3 DNA is kept, with 39 bases framed from the first base. These data belong to a study of T cell changes during pregnancy in multiple sclerosis (dated by TCRdb to about 2019). A note on the overall study: Changes in the T cell repertoire over the course of pregnancy were examined in this study in women with multiple sclerosis.

Library prep was done by the immunoSEQ multiplex PCR assay. TCRdb obtained this table from immuneACCESS and retained in-frame rearrangements with V and J assigned. These tables miss some clones; where compared with another copy, unresolved V genes account for less than half of the shortfall, and the remainder is unexplained. For this sample the table gives 100,000 to 110,000 clones, of which approximately 90% were detected only once. 1.9% of the sample belongs to the ten largest clones. The rearrangement joined TRBV4-1 to TRBJ2-5, with a tentative D gene TRBD1 over 6 matching bases. The clonotype originates from a female donor with multiple sclerosis, enrolled in a pregnancy study. The source was peripheral blood, collected after pregnancy. The DNA sequence is as follows: TGCGCCAGCAGCCAATACAGGGATGAGACCCAGTACTTC. This yields the protein CASSQYRDETQYF.